These 19 T cell receptor beta chains were sequenced from one sample in a study of CD8 T cells in ankylosing spondylitis. TCRdb re-derived calls from the 5' RACE reads in MiXCR, one entry per CDR3 protein. The top ten clones hold less than 8% of a sample with 200,000 to 250,000 distinct CDR3 sequences, about 10% of them seen once. Material: blood, either unsorted or a sorted T cell fraction (not recorded which). All receptors come from a male donor with ankylosing spondylitis or in good health (not recorded which).

The V call is TRBV28, the J call TRBJ1-3; TRBD1 is a possible D gene (5 bases). There are 16 residues in the CDR3. Trimming pared 5 bases from V and 3 bases from J, leaving 17 bases between. Germline CDR1 reads MDHEN; CDR2 reads SYDVKM. The CDR3 DNA reads TGTGCCAGCAGTCCTTTGGAGGGGCAGGATGGAAACACCATATATTTT. Amino acids: CASSPLEGQDGNTIYF.

Here the CDR3 reads CASRGMGHIASGANVLTF. CDR3 nucleotide sequence: TGTGCCAGCAGGGGGATGGGACACATCGCCTCTGGGGCCAACGTCCTGACTTTC. This rearrangement joins TRBV6-2 or TRBV6-3 to TRBJ2-6; possible D gene TRBD1, 6 bases. Trimming pared 6 bases from V and 0 bases from J, leaving 18 bases between. Germline V gene data show CDR1 as MNHEY and CDR2 as SVGEGT. There are 18 residues in the CDR3.

Only a few counts were recorded for this clonotype. This chain links TRBV7-8 with TRBJ2-5; TRBD2 might be the D (6 bases). Trimming took 4 bases from V and 3 from J, leaving 12 bases between them. The CDR3 totals 14 residues. The V gene's germline CDR1 is SGHVS and CDR2 FQNEAQ. This CDR3 reads CASSYLTREETQYF. The DNA for the CDR3 is TGTGCCAGCAGCTACCTGACTAGAGAAGAGACCCAGTACTTC.

J is TRBJ1-2 and V is TRBV6-5, with TRBD1 as a possible D gene (5 bases). Trimming removed 4 bases from V and 8 bases from J, with 17 bases in between. Germline V CDR1 and CDR2: MNHEY, SVGAGI. The CDR3 runs to 14 residues. The CDR3 protein is CASSFDRDRGGYTF. Here the CDR3 DNA reads TGTGCCAGCAGTTTCGACCGGGACCGTGGGGGCTACACCTTC.

This clonotype came up a few times. V gene TRBV7-2 combines with J gene TRBJ1-3, with D maybe TRBD1 (5 bases). The germline CDR1 and CDR2 sequences are SGHTA and FQGNSA. The CDR3 length is 17 residues. Trimming removed 1 base at V and 2 bases at J, with 15 bases between. CDR3 nucleotide sequence: TGTGCCAGCAGCTTAGGAATCAACGGGGGTACTGGAAACACCATATATTTT. It yields the protein CASSLGINGGTGNTIYF.

This clonotype was counted ten times or more. The rearrangement joins TRBV2 to TRBJ2-1; D unresolved. The CDR3 runs 13 residues. Deletions cut 5 bases from V and 9 bases from J, with 14 bases between. Germline CDR1 reads SNHLY; CDR2 reads FYNNEI. The CDR3 DNA reads TGTGCCAGCAGTTTGATTGAGTGGGGTGAGCAGTTCTTC. The encoded protein is CASSLIEWGEQFF.

This clonotype was seen many times. The chain has TRBV20-1 and TRBJ2-1; D is perhaps TRBD2 (6 bases). Looked up from germline, CDR1 is DFQATT and CDR2 is SNEGSKA (reference sequence). Trimming removed 1 base at V and 0 bases at J, with 16 bases between. The CDR3 runs to 17 residues. The CDR3: CSARGTGLQSSYNEQFF. DNA for the CDR3: TGCAGTGCTAGAGGGACGGGACTCCAGAGCTCCTACAATGAGCAGTTCTTC.

This clonotype occurred many times. The junction differs from germline at one of its ends, possibly a read error. This chain joins TRBV7-8 and TRBJ2-1; 8 bases are a match to TRBD2. This CDR3 region has 17 residues. Germline CDR1 reads SGHVS; CDR2 reads FQNEAQ. This CDR3 is CASSLFQSGGAYNEQFF. CDR3 coding DNA: TGTGCCAGCAGCCTTTTTCAGTCGGGGGGGGCCTATAATGAGCAGTTCTTC.

This clonotype was counted ten times or more. The rearrangement joins TRBV5-1 to TRBJ2-7, with D perhaps TRBD2 (6 bases). V lost 1 base, J lost 1 base, and 15 bases lay in between. The germline V gene has CDR1 SGHRS and CDR2 YFSETQ. The CDR3 contains 16 residues. CDR3 sequence: CASSLSLATSSYEQYF. The CDR3 DNA follows: TGCGCCAGCAGCTTGAGCCTAGCGACCAGTTCCTACGAGCAGTACTTC.

This clonotype showed up just a few times. V usage is TRBV12-3 or TRBV12-4 and J usage is TRBJ1-1; D not resolved. V was shortened by 6 bases and J by 6 bases, with 11 bases between the two germline ends. This CDR3 is built from 12 residues. Here the CDR3 DNA reads TGTGCCAGCAGAGTTGCCTACGCTGAAGCTTTCTTT. It specifies CASRVAYAEAFF.

This clonotype was picked up many times. V and J are TRBV18 and TRBJ2-7; no clear D gene. CDR1 and CDR2 from the germline V gene are KGHSH and LQKENI. Trimming shortened V by 3 bases and J by 0 bases, and 9 bases separated the two germline ends. The CDR3 covers 14 residues. CDR3 sequence (DNA): TGTGCCAGCTCACCGCTTCTGAGCTCCTACGAGCAGTACTTC. This sequence encodes CASSPLLSSYEQYF. The full variable domain, completed using reference TRBV18 and TRBJ2-7, is NAGVMQNPRHLVRRRGQEARLRCSPMKGHSHVYWYRQLPEEGLKFMVYLQKENIIDESGMPKERFSAEFPKEGPSILRIQQVVRGDSAAYFCASSPLLSSYEQYFGPGTRLTVT.

This clonotype came up many times. The chain joins TRBV5-1 to TRBJ1-1; TRBD1 agrees at 7 bases. The junction had 9 bases not matched to a gene; V was cut back by 4 bases and J by 3 bases. Germline assignment: CDR1 SGHRS and CDR2 YFSETQ. The CDR3 has 15 amino acids. This CDR3 is CASSTQGRKDTEAFF. CDR3 coding DNA: TGCGCCAGCAGCACACAGGGGAGGAAAGACACTGAAGCTTTCTTT.

This clonotype has a count of ten or more. The V and J genes are TRBV5-1 and TRBJ1-2, with D possibly being TRBD1 (6 bases). This CDR3 contains 14 residues. Germline CDR1 SGHRS, CDR2 YFSETQ. Trimming shortened V by 1 base and J by 5 bases, and 12 bases separated the two germline ends. CDR3 coding DNA: TGCGCCAGCAGCTTGAGCGGTCAGGGGTATGGCTACACCTTC. Amino acid sequence: CASSLSGQGYGYTF.

This clonotype occurred many times. J is TRBJ2-1 and V is TRBV5-1; 10 bases map to TRBD2. V lost 4 bases to trimming and J lost 6 bases; unmatched junction nucleotides: 4. This CDR3 contains 14 residues. Germline CDR1 and CDR2: SGHRS and YFSETQ. Here the CDR3 DNA reads TGCGCCAGCAGCCCCGGGACTAGCGTCAATGAGCAGTTCTTC. It yields the protein CASSPGTSVNEQFF.

This clonotype was observed a handful of times. The chain employs TRBV19 and TRBJ2-1; 11 positions agree with TRBD2. Germline CDR1 is LNHDA and CDR2 is SQIVND (reference sequence). V lost 4 bases to trimming and J lost 6 bases; unmatched junction nucleotides: 5. This CDR3 has 15 residues. CDR3 bases: TGTGCCAGTAGTACTCCGGGACTAGCGGTCAATGAGCAGTTCTTC. Translated: CASSTPGLAVNEQFF.

This clonotype was detected many times. V usage is TRBV6-5 and J usage is TRBJ2-5; D may be TRBD1 (6 bases). Trimming shortened V by 5 bases and J by 9 bases, and 10 bases separated the two germline ends. CDR1 and CDR2 from the germline V gene are MNHEY and SVGAGI. The CDR3 covers 11 residues. This CDR3 is CASSTSGAQYF. CDR3 in DNA: TGTGCCAGCAGTACCTCAGGGGCCCAGTACTTC.

This clonotype was seen repeatedly, ten times or more. The CDR3 loop is CASSVGVRETQYF. DNA for the CDR3: TGTGCCAGCAGCGTAGGAGTTAGGGAGACCCAGTACTTC. This chain connects TRBV9 to TRBJ2-5; D ambiguous. The germline V and J ends were trimmed by 0 bases and 5 bases, with 8 bases remaining between them. The germline gives CDR1 SGDLS, CDR2 YYNGEE. CDR3 length equals 13 residues.

Worth noting for this clonotype: Being one base from a much bigger clone, this may be a read error. The chain is built from TRBV20-1 and TRBJ2-7; unclear D gene. Germline-derived CDR1 and CDR2 are DFQATT and SNEGSKA (reference sequence). This CDR3 comprises 14 residues. The CDR3 loop is CSAWHDRLSCEQYF. CDR3 coding DNA: TGCAGTGCTTGGCATGATCGCCTCTCCTGCGAGCAGTACTTC.

This clonotype has ten or more counts. This chain connects TRBV12-3 or TRBV12-4 to TRBJ2-2, with 8 bases fitting TRBD2. J gave up 4 bases and V 5 bases, and 6 bases lay outside the gene matches. The CDR3 contains 15 residues. CDR3 coding DNA: TGTGCCAGCAGTAAGCGGGGGCTTCGCACCGGGGAGCTGTTTTTT. Translating it yields CASSKRGLRTGELFF.